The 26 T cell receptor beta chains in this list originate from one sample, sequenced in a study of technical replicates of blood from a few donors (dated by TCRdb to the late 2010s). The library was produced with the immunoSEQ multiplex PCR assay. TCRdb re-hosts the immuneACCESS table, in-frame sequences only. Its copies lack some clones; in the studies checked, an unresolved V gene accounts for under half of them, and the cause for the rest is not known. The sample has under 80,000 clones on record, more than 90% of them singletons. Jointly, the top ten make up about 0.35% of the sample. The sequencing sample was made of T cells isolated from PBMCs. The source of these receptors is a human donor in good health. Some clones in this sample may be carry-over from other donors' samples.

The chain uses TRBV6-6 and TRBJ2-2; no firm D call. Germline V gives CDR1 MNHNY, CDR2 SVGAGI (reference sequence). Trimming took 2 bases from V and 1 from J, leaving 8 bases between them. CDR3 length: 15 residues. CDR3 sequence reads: CASSYPGGNTGELFF. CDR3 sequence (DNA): TGTGCCAGCAGTTACCCAGGTGGGAACACCGGGGAGCTGTTTTTT.

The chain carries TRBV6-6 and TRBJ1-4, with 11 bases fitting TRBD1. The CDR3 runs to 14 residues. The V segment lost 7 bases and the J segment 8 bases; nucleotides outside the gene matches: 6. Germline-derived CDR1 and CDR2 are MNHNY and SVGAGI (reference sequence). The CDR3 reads CASTRTGGGEKLFF. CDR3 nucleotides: TGTGCCAGCACCAGGACAGGGGGCGGCGAAAAACTGTTTTTT.

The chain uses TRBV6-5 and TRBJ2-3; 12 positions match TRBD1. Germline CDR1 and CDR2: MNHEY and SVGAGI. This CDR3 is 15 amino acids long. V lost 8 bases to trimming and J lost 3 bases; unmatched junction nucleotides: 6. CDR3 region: CASAGTGGRTDTQYF. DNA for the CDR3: TGTGCCAGCGCCGGGACAGGGGGCAGGACAGATACGCAGTATTTT.

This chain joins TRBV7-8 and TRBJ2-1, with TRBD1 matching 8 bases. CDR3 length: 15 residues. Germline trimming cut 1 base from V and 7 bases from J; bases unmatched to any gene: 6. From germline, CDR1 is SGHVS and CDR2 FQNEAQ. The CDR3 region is CASSLDRGNTNEQFF. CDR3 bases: TGTGCCAGCAGCTTAGACAGGGGGAACACGAATGAGCAGTTCTTC.

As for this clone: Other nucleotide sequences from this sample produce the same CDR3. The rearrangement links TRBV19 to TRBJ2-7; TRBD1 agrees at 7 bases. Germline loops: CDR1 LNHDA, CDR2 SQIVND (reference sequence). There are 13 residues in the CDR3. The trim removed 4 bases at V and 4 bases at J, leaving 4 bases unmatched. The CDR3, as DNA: TGTGCCAGTAGTAGACAGGGTTCGTACGAGCAGTACTTC. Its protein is CASSRQGSYEQYF.

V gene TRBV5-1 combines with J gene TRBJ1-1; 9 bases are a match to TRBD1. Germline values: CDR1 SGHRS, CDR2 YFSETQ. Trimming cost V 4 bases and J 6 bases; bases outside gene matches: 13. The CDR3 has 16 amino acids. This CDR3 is CASSLGQGFFGSEAFF. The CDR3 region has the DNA TGCGCCAGCAGCCTAGGACAGGGGTTCTTTGGTTCTGAAGCTTTCTTT.

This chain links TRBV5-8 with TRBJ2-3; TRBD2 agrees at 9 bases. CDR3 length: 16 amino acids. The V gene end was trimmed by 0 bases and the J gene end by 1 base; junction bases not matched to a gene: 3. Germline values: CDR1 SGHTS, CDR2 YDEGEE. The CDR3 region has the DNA TGTGCCAGCAGCTTGGACGGCGGGAGGGGCACAGATACGCAGTATTTT. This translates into CASSLDGGRGTDTQYF.

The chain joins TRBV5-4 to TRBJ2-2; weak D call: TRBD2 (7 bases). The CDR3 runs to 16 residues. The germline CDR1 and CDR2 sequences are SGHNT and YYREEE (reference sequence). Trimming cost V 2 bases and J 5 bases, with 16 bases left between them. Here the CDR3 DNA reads TGTGCCAGCAGCTTAGTTCCCGGGGGGCGTACCGGGGAGCTGTTTTTT. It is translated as CASSLVPGGRTGELFF.

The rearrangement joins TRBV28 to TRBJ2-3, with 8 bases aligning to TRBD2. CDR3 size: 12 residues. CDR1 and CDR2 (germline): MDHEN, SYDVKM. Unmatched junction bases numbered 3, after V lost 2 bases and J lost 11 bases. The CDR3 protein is CASSLGLAQQYF. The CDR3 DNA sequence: TGTGCCAGCAGTTTAGGACTAGCTCAGCAGTATTTT. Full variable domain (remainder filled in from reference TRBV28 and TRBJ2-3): DVKVTQSSRYLVKRTGEKVFLECVQDMDHENMFWYRQDPGLGLRLIYFSYDVKMKEKGDIPEGYSVSREKKERFSLILESASTNQTSMYLCASSLGLAQQYFGPGTRLTVL.

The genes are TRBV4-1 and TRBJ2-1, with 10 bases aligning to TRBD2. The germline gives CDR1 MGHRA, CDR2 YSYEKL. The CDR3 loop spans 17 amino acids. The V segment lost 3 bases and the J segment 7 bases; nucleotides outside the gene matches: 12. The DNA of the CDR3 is TGCGCCAGCAGCCACCTATCAGCGGGACTAGCGCAGAATGAGCAGTTCTTC. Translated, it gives CASSHLSAGLAQNEQFF.

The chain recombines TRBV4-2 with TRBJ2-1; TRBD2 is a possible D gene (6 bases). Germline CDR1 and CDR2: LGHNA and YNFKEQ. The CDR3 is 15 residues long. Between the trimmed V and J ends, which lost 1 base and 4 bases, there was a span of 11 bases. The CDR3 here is CASSQGASAYNEQFF. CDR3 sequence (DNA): TGTGCCAGCAGCCAAGGGGCTAGCGCTTACAATGAGCAGTTCTTC.

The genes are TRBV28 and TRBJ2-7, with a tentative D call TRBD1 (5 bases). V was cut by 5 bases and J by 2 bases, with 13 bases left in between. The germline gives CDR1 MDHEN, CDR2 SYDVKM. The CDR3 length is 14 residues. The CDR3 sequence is CASSDPGNPYEQYF. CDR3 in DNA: TGTGCCAGCAGTGACCCAGGGAACCCCTACGAGCAGTACTTC.

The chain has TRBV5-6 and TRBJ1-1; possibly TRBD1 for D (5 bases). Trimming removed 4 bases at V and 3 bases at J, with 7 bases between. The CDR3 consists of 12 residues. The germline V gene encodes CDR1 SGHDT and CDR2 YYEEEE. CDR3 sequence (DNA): TGTGCCAGCAGCCCGGGGGACACTGAAGCTTTCTTT. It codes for CASSPGDTEAFF.

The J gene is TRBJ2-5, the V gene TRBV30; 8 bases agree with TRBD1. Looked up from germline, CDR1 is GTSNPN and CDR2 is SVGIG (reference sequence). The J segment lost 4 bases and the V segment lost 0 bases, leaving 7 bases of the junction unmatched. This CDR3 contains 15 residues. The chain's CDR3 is CAWSVQGGWGETQYF. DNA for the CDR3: TGTGCCTGGAGTGTACAGGGGGGATGGGGAGAGACCCAGTACTTC.

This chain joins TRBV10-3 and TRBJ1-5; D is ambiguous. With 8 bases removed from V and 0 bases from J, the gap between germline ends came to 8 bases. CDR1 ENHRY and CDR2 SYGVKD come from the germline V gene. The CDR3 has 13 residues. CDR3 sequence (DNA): TGTGCCATCCACGAACATAGCAATCAGCCCCAGCATTTT. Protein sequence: CAIHEHSNQPQHF.

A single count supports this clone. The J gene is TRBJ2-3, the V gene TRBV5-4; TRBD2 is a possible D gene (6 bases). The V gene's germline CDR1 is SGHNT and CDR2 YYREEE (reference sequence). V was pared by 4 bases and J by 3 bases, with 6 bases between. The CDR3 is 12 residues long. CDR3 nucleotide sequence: TGTGCCAGCAGCGGACTAACAGATACGCAGTATTTT. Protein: CASSGLTDTQYF.

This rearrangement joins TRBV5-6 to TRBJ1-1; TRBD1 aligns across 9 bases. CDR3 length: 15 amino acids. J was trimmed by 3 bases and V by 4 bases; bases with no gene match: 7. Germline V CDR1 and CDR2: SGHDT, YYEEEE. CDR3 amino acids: CASSPFGTGYTEAFF. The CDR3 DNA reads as TGTGCCAGCAGCCCATTTGGGACAGGGTACACTGAAGCTTTCTTT. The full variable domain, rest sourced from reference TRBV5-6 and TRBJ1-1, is DAGVTQSPTHLIKTRGQQVTLRCSPKSGHDTVSWYQQALGQGPQFIFQYYEEEERQRGNFPDRFSGHQFPNYSSELNVNALLLGDSALYLCASSPFGTGYTEAFFGQGTRLTVV.

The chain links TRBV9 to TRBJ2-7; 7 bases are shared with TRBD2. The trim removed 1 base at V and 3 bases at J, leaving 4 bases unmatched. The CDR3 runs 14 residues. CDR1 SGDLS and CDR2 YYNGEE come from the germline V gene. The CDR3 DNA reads TGTGCCAGCAGCGTAAGCGGGACCCACTACGAGCAGTACTTC. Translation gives CASSVSGTHYEQYF.

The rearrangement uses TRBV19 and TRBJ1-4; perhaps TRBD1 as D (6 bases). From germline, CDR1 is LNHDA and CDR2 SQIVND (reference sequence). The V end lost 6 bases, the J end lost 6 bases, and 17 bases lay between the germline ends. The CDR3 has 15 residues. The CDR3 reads CASSRPGTRYEKLFF. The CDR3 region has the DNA TGTGCCAGTAGCCGACCCGGGACAAGATATGAAAAACTGTTTTTT.

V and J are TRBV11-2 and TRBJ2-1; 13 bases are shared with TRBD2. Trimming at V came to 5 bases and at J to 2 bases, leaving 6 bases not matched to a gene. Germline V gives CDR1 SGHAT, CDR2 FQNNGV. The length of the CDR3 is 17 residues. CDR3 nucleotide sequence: TGTGCCAGCAGCCATGGACTAGCGGGAGCGGCCTACAATGAGCAGTTCTTC. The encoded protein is CASSHGLAGAAYNEQFF.

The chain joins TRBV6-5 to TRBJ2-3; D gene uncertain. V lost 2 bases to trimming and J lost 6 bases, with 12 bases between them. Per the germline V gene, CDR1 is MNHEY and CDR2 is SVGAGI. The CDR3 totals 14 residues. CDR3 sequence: CASSYGGSADTQYF. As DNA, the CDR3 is TGTGCCAGCAGTTACGGCGGTAGTGCGGATACGCAGTATTTT.

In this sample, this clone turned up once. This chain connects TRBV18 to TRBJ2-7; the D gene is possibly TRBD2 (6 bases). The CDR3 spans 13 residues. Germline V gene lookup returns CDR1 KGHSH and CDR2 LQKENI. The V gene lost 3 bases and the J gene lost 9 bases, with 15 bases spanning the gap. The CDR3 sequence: CASSPTSGGWQYF. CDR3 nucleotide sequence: TGTGCCAGCTCACCGACCAGCGGAGGGTGGCAGTACTTC.

The CDR3 DNA reads TGTGCCAGCAGCTCTACAGGGGGGCTCACTGAAGCTTTCTTT. This encodes CASSSTGGLTEAFF. The J gene is TRBJ1-1, the V gene TRBV7-9; 8 positions match TRBD1. The CDR3 is 14 amino acids. V was pared by 4 bases and J by 4 bases, with 5 bases of the junction left unmatched. Germline V gene data show CDR1 as SEHNR and CDR2 as FQNEAQ (reference sequence). The full variable domain, completed using reference TRBV7-9 and TRBJ1-1, is DTGVSQNPRHKITKRGQNVTFRCDPISEHNRLYWYRQTLGQGPEFLTYFQNEAQLEKSRLLSDRFSAERPKGSFSTLEIQRTEQGDSAMYLCASSSTGGLTEAFFGQGTRLTVV.

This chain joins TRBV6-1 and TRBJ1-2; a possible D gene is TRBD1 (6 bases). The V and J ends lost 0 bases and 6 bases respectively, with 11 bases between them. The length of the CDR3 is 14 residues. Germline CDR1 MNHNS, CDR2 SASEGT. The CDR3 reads CASSEAGRGNGYTF. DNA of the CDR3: TGTGCCAGCAGTGAAGCGGGGAGGGGGAATGGCTACACCTTC.

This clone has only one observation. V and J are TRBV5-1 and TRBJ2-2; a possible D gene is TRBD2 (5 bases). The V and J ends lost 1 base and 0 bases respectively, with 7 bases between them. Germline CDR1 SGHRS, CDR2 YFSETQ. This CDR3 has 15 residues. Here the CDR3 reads CASSLRTSNTGELFF. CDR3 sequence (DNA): TGCGCCAGCAGCTTGCGGACTTCGAACACCGGGGAGCTGTTTTTT.

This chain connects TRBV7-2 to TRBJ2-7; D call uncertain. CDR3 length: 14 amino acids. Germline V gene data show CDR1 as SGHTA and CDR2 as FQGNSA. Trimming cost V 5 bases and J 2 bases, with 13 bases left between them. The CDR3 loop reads CASSPLGATYEQYF. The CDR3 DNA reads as TGTGCCAGCAGCCCCCTAGGAGCTACCTACGAGCAGTACTTC.